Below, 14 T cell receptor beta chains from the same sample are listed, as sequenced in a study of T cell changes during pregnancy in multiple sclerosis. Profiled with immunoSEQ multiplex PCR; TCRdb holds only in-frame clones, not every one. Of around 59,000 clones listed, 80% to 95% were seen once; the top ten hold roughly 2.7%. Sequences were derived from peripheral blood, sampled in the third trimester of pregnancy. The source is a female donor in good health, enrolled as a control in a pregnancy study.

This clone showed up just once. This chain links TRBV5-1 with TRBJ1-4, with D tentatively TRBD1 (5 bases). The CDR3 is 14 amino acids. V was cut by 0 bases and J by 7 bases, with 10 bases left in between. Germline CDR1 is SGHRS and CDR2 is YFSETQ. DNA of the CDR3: TGCGCCAGCAGCTTGGGGGGGGAGAGTGAAAAACTGTTTTTT. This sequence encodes CASSLGGESEKLFF.

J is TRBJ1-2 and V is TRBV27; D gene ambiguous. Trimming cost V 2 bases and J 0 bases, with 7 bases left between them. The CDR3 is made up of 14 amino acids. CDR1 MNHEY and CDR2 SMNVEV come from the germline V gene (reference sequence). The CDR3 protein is CASSLSLANYGYTF. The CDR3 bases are TGTGCCAGCAGTTTAAGTTTAGCTAACTATGGCTACACCTTC.

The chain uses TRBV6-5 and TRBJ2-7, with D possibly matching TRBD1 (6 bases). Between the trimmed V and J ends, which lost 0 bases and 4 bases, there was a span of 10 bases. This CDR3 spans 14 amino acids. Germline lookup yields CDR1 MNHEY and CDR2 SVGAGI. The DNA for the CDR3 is TGTGCCAGCAGTTACTCGGCAGGGGAGTACGAGCAGTACTTC. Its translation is CASSYSAGEYEQYF.

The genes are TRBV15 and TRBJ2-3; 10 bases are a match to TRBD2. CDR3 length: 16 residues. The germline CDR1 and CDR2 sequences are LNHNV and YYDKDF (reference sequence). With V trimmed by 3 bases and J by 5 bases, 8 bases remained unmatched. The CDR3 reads CATSRTLAGAVDTQYF. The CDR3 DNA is TGTGCCACCAGCAGGACTCTAGCGGGAGCGGTAGATACGCAGTATTTT.

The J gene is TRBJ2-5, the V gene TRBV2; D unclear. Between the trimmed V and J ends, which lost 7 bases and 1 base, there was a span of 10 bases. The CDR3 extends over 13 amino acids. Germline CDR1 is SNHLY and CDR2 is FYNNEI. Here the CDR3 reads CASIFGFQETQYF. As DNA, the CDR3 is TGTGCCAGCATTTTCGGTTTCCAAGAGACCCAGTACTTC.

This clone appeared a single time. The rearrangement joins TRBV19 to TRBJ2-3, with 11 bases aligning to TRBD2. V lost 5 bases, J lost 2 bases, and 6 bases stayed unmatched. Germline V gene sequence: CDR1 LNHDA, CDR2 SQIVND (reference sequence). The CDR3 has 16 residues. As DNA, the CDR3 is TGTGCCAGTAGTTCCGGGACTAGCGGTATCACAGATACGCAGTATTTT. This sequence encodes CASSSGTSGITDTQYF. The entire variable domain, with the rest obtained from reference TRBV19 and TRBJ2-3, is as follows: DGGITQSPKYLFRKEGQNVTLSCEQNLNHDAMYWYRQDPGQGLRLIYYSQIVNDFQKGDIAEGYSVSREKKESFPLTVTSAQKNPTAFYLCASSSGTSGITDTQYFGPGTRLTVL.

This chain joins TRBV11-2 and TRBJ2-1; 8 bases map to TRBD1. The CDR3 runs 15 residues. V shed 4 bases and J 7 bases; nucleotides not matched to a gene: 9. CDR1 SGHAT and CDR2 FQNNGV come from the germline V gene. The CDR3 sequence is CASSSQGAQANEQFF. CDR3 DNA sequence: TGTGCCAGCAGCTCGCAGGGGGCCCAGGCAAATGAGCAGTTCTTC. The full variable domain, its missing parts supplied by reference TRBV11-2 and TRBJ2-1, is EAGVAQSPRYKIIEKRQSVAFWCNPISGHATLYWYQQILGQGPKLLIQFQNNGVVDDSQLPKDRFSAERLKGVDSTLKIQPAKLEDSAVYLCASSSQGAQANEQFFGPGTRLTVL.

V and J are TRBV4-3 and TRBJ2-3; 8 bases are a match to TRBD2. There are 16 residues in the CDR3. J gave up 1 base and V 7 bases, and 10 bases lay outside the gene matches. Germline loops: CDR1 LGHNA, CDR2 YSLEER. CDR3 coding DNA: TGCGCCAGCACCCCAAGCGGGGGAGCGGGCACAGATACGCAGTATTTT. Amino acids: CASTPSGGAGTDTQYF.

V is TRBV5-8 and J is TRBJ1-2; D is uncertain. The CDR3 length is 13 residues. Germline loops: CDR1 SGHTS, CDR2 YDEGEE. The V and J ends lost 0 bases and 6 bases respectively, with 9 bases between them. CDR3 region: CASSLASANGYTF. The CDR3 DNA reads TGTGCCAGCAGCTTGGCGTCAGCGAATGGCTACACCTTC.

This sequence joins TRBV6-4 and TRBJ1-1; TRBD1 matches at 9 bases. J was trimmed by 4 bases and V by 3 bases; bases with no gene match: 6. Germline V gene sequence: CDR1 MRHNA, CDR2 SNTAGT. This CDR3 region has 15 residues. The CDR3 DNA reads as TGTGCCAGCAGTGAGACAGGGGGGGAAAGCACTGAAGCTTTCTTT. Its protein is CASSETGGESTEAFF.

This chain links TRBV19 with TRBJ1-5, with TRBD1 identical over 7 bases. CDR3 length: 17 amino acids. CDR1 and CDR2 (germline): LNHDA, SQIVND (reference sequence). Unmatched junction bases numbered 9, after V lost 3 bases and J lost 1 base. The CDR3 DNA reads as TGTGCCAGTAGTATCCGCAGGGGGTTGGTGAGCAATCAGCCCCAGCATTTT. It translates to CASSIRRGLVSNQPQHF.

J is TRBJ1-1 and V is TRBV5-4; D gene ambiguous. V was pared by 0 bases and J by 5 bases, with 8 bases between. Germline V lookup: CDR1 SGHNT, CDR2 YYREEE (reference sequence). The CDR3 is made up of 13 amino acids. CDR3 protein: CASSLDGVTEAFF. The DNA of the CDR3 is TGTGCCAGCAGCTTGGACGGGGTAACTGAAGCTTTCTTT.

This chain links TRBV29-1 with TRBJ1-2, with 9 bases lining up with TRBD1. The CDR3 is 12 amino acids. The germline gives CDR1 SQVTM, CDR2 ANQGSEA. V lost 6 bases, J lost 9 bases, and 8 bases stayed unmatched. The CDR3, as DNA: TGCAGCGTCGCGACAGGGGGTAGTAGCTACACCTTC. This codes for CSVATGGSSYTF.

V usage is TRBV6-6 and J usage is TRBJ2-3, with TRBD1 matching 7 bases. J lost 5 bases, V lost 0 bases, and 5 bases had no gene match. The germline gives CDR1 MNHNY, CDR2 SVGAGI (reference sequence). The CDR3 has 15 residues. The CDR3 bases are TGTGCCAGCAGTTACTCCCGGACAGGTAGAGATACGCAGTATTTT. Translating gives CASSYSRTGRDTQYF.